The next 10 T cell receptor beta chains were all read from a single sample in a study of blood T cells in healthy people across ages. It was with a sample-barcoded 5' primer and a J-beta primer mix that a second PCR of roughly 6 to 12 cycles was run. TCRdb recomputed calls from the 5' RACE reads with MiXCR, one row per CDR3 protein. The repertoire holds about 680,000 distinct CDR3 sequences, with approximately 49% as singletons. The sample comprised blood. Source of these receptors: an older woman in good health.

This clonotype was picked up many times. This sequence joins TRBV7-2 and TRBJ1-6; 7 bases line up with TRBD1. The ends lost 4 bases at V and 4 bases at J; junction bases unmatched: 7. The CDR3 totals 16 residues. CDR1 and CDR2 (germline): SGHTA, FQGNSA. CDR3 coding DNA: TGTGCCAGCAGCTCTCGACAGGGCCGATATAATTCACCCCTCCACTTT. Translation: CASSSRQGRYNSPLHF.

In regard to this clonotype: At one of its ends the junction is not consistent with the germline gene, which may arise from a read error. V gene TRBV7-9 combines with J gene TRBJ1-4, with unresolved D. Looked up from germline, CDR1 is SEHNR and CDR2 is FQNEAQ (reference sequence). This CDR3 spans 14 amino acids. Here the CDR3 reads CASGLVGLGEKLFF. The CDR3 DNA reads as TGTGCCAGCGGCTTAGTTGGCCTCGGTGAAAAACTGTTTTTT.

This clonotype was counted between two and nine times. The V call is TRBV29-1, the J call TRBJ2-5, with a weak D call TRBD1 (6 bases). The CDR3 runs 15 residues. V lost 0 bases, J lost 5 bases, and 16 bases lay in between. CDR1 and CDR2 from the germline V gene are SQVTM and ANQGSEA. The CDR3 loop reads CSVEDLARGGETQYF. CDR3 coding DNA: TGCAGCGTTGAAGATCTGGCCAGGGGCGGGGAGACCCAGTACTTC.

V gene TRBV5-1 combines with J gene TRBJ2-5; 10 nucleotides align to TRBD2. Per the germline V gene, CDR1 is SGHRS and CDR2 is YFSETQ. V trimming: 4 bases; J trimming: 1 base; junction bases outside the gene matches: 7. The CDR3 sequence is 16 residues long. The CDR3 bases are TGCGCCAGCAGCATCCCTAGCGGGAGAAGCCAAGAGACCCAGTACTTC. Translated: CASSIPSGRSQETQYF.

This rearrangement joins TRBV4-3 to TRBJ2-7; TRBD2 might be the D (5 bases). With 0 bases removed from V and 5 bases from J, the gap between germline ends came to 17 bases. Germline loops: CDR1 LGHNA, CDR2 YSLEER. The CDR3 sequence is 16 residues long. CDR3 sequence reads: CASSQERVIEGDEQYF. In DNA, the CDR3 is TGCGCCAGCAGCCAAGAGAGGGTCATTGAGGGTGACGAGCAGTACTTC.

This clonotype turned up a few times. The rearrangement links TRBV7-9 to TRBJ1-4; TRBD1 matches 7 bases. Trimming took 5 bases from V and 0 from J; bases not matched to a gene: 6. The CDR3 has 16 amino acids. Germline-derived CDR1 and CDR2 are SEHNR and FQNEAQ (reference sequence). The CDR3 protein is CASSDGTDATNEKLFF. For the CDR3, the DNA is TGTGCCAGCAGCGACGGGACAGACGCAACTAATGAAAAACTGTTTTTT.

The chain recombines TRBV11-1 with TRBJ2-3; tentatively, D is TRBD1 (5 bases). In germline, CDR1 is SGHAT, CDR2 FQDESV (reference sequence). The V and J ends lost 4 bases and 2 bases respectively, with 13 bases between them. This CDR3 spans 15 amino acids. The CDR3 loop is CASSSRQRYTDTQYF. In nucleotides, the CDR3 is TGTGCCAGCAGCTCTCGACAGAGATACACAGATACGCAGTATTTT.

This clonotype was observed a handful of times. The chain is built from TRBV12-3 or TRBV12-4 and TRBJ2-3; 8 nucleotides line up with TRBD1. The CDR3 extends over 16 amino acids. V shed 6 bases and J 2 bases; nucleotides not matched to a gene: 10. CDR3 sequence (DNA): TGTGCCAGCAGCGCGGGACAGGCAGTACTCACAGATACGCAGTATTTT. Protein sequence: CASSAGQAVLTDTQYF.

The rearrangement uses TRBV5-1 and TRBJ1-1; TRBD1 agrees at 8 bases. There are 15 residues in the CDR3. Germline CDR1 reads SGHRS; CDR2 reads YFSETQ. The ends lost 1 base at V and 1 base at J; junction bases unmatched: 3. The chain's CDR3 is CASSLSGGQNTEAFF. As DNA, the CDR3 is TGCGCCAGCAGCTTGTCAGGGGGCCAGAACACTGAAGCTTTCTTT. Using reference TRBV5-1 and TRBJ1-1 for the parts outside the CDR3, the full variable domain is KAGVTQTPRYLIKTRGQQVTLSCSPISGHRSVSWYQQTPGQGLQFLFEYFSETQRNKGNFPGRFSGRQFSNSRSEMNVSTLELGDSALYLCASSLSGGQNTEAFFGQGTRLTVV.

V usage is TRBV11-2 and J usage is TRBJ1-2, with a weak D call TRBD1 (5 bases). V lost 3 bases to trimming and J lost 3 bases, with 5 bases between them. This CDR3 is built from 12 residues. Germline V gene sequence: CDR1 SGHAT, CDR2 FQNNGV. CDR3 bases: TGTGCCAGCAGCTTGACAGACTATGGCTACACCTTC. It is translated as CASSLTDYGYTF. The complete variable domain, with remaining parts taken from reference TRBV11-2 and TRBJ1-2, reads EAGVAQSPRYKIIEKRQSVAFWCNPISGHATLYWYQQILGQGPKLLIQFQNNGVVDDSQLPKDRFSAERLKGVDSTLKIQPAKLEDSAVYLCASSLTDYGYTFGSGTRLTVV.